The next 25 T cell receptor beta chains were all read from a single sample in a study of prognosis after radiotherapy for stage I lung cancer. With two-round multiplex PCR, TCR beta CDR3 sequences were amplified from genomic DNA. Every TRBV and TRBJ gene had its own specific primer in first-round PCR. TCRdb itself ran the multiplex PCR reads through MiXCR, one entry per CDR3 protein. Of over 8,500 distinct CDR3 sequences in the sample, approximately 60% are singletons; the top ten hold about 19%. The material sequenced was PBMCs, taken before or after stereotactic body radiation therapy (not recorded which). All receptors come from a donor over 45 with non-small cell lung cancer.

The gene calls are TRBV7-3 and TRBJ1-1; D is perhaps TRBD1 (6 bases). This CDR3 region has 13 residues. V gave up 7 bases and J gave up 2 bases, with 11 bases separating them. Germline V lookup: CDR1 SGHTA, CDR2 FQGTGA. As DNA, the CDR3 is TGTGCCAGCAACAACGGGGGCAACACTGAAGCTTTCTTT. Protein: CASNNGGNTEAFF.

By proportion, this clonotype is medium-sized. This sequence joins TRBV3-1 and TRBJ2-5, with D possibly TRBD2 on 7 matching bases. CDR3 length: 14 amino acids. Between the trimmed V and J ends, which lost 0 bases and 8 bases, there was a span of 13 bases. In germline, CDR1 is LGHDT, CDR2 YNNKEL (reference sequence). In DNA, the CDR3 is TGTGCCAGCAGCCAAGACGCAAGGGGGGGCACCCAGTACTTC. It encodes CASSQDARGGTQYF.

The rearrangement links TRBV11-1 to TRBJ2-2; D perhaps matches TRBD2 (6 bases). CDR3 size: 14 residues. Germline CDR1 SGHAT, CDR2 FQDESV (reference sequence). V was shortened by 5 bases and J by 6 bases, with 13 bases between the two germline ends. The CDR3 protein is CASSREPQAGELFF. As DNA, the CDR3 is TGTGCCAGCAGCCGGGAGCCGCAGGCCGGGGAGCTGTTTTTT. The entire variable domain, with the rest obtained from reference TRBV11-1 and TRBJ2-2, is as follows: EAEVAQSPRYKITEKSQAVAFWCDPISGHATLYWYRQILGQGPELLVQFQDESVVDDSQLPKDRFSAERLKGVDSTLKIQPAELGDSAMYLCASSREPQAGELFFGEGSRLTVL.

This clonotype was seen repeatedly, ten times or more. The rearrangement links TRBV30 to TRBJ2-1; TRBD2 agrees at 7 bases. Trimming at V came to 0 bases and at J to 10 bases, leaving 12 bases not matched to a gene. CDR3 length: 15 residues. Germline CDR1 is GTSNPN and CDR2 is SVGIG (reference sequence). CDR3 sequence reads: CAWSVWGGWSKEQFF. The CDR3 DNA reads TGTGCCTGGAGTGTTTGGGGGGGATGGTCTAAGGAGCAGTTCTTC.

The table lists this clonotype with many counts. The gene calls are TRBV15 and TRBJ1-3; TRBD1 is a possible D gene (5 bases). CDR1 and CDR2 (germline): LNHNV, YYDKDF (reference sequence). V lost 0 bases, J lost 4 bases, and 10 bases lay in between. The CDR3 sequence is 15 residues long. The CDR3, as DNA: TGTGCCACCAGCAGAGATAAGGGACCCGGAAACACCATATATTTT. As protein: CATSRDKGPGNTIYF.

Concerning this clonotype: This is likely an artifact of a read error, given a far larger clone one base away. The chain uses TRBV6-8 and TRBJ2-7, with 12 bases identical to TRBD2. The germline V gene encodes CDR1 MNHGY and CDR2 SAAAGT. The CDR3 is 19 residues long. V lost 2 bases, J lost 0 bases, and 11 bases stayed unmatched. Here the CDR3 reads CASSYRTSGTYLISYEQYF. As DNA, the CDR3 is TGTGCCAGCAGTTACCGGACTAGCGGGACTTACCTGATCTCCTACGAGCAGTACTTC.

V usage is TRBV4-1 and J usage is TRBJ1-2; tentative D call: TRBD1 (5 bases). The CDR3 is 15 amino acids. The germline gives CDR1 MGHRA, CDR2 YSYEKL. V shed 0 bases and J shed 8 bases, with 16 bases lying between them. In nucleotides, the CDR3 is TGCGCCAGCAGCCAAGACCGGGGGAGGGGCCGAGGCTACACCTTC. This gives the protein CASSQDRGRGRGYTF.

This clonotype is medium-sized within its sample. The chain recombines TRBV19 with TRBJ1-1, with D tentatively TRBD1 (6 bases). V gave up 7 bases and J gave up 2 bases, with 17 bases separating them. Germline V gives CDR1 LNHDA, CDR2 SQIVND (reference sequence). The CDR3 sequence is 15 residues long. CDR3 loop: CASMGWTAYNTEAFF. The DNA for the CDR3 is TGTGCCAGTATGGGTTGGACAGCGTATAACACTGAAGCTTTCTTT.

In DNA form, the CDR3 reads TGTGCCAGCAGTTTGGGGCGAGGGGATCCCCAGCATTTT. Amino acid sequence: CASSLGRGDPQHF. The rearrangement joins TRBV12-3 or TRBV12-4 to TRBJ1-5, with a tentative D call TRBD1 (5 bases). This CDR3 comprises 13 residues. Trimming cost V 3 bases and J 10 bases, with 13 bases left between them.

CDR3 amino acids: CASSLDAGPSPETQYF. CDR3 in DNA: TGTGCCAGCAGCTTGGATGCGGGACCTTCCCCCGAGACCCAGTACTTC. The chain combines TRBV5-6 with TRBJ2-5; D perhaps matches TRBD2 (6 bases). V gave up 0 bases and J gave up 5 bases, with 17 bases separating them. CDR1 is SGHDT and CDR2 is YYEEEE in the germline V gene. The CDR3 runs 16 residues.

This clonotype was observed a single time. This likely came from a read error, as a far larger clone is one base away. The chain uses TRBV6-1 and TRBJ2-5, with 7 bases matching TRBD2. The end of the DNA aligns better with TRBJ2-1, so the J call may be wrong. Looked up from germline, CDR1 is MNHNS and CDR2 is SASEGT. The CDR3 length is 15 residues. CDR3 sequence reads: CASSGGGGYYNEQFF. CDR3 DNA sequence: TGTGCCAGCAGTGGAGGCGGGGGATACTACAATGAGCAGTTCTTC.

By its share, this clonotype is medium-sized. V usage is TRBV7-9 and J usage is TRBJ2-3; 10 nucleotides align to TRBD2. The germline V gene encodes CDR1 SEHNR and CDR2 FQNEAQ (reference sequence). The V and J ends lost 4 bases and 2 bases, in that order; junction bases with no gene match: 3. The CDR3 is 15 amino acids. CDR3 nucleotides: TGTGCCAGCAGCTACCTAGCGGGAGTCACAGATACGCAGTATTTT. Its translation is CASSYLAGVTDTQYF.

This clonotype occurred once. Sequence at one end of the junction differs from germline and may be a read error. The CDR3 region has the DNA TGCGCCAGCAGCTCCACCGGGACAGGGTCCGAGCAGTACTTC. It translates to CASSSTGTGSEQYF. The rearrangement links TRBV7-9 to TRBJ2-7, with TRBD1 matching over 9 bases. Germline V lookup: CDR1 SEHNR, CDR2 FQNEAQ (reference sequence). CDR3 length equals 14 residues.

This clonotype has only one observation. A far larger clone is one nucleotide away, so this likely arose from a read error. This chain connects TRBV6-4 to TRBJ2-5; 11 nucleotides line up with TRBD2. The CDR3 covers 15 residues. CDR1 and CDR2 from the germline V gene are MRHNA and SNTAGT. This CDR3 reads CSSSSVAGGEETQYF. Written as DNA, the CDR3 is TGTTCCAGCAGTTCCGTAGCGGGAGGGGAAGAGACCCAGTACTTC.

The CDR3 here is CASSLGDRLSTDTQYF. CDR3 in DNA: TGTGCCAGCAGCTTAGGCGACAGGTTGTCCACAGATACGCAGTATTTT. V and J are TRBV11-2 and TRBJ2-3; possibly TRBD1 for D (6 bases). The germline V gene has CDR1 SGHAT and CDR2 FQNNGV. Trimming shortened V by 1 base and J by 2 bases, and 13 bases separated the two germline ends. The CDR3 has 16 residues. Supplemented by reference TRBV11-2 and TRBJ2-3, the full variable domain reads EAGVAQSPRYKIIEKRQSVAFWCNPISGHATLYWYQQILGQGPKLLIQFQNNGVVDDSQLPKDRFSAERLKGVDSTLKIQPAKLEDSAVYLCASSLGDRLSTDTQYFGPGTRLTVL.

CDR3 loop: CASTLAFSTDTQYF. CDR3 DNA: TGTGCCAGCACCCTAGCGTTCAGCACAGATACGCAGTATTTT. This sequence joins TRBV7-3 and TRBJ2-3, with D possibly being TRBD2 (6 bases). CDR3 length equals 14 residues. Trimming shortened V by 7 bases and J by 0 bases, and 11 bases separated the two germline ends. Germline assignment: CDR1 SGHTA and CDR2 FQGTGA.

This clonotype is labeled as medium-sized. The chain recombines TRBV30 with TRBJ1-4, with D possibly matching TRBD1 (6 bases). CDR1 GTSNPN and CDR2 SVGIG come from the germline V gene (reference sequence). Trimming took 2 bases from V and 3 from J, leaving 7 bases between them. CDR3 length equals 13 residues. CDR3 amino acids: CAWSRGSNEKLFF. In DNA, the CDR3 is TGTGCCTGGAGTAGGGGGTCTAATGAAAAACTGTTTTTT.

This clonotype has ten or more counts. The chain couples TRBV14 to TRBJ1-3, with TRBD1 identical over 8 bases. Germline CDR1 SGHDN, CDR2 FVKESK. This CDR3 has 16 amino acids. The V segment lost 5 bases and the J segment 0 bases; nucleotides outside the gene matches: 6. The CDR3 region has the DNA TGTGCCAGCAGCGCCGACAGGGGATACTCTGGAAACACCATATATTTT. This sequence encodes CASSADRGYSGNTIYF. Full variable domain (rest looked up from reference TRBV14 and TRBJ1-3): EAGVTQFPSHSVIEKGQTVTLRCDPISGHDNLYWYRRVMGKEIKFLLHFVKESKQDESGMPNNRFLAERTGGTYSTLKVQPAELEDSGVYFCASSADRGYSGNTIYFGEGSWLTVV.

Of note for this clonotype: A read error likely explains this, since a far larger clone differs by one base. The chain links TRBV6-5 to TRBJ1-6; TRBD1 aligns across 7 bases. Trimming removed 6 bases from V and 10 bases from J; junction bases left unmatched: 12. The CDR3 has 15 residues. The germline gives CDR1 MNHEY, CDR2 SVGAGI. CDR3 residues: CASSTSWTGSSPLHF. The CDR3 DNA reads TGTGCCAGCAGCACCTCCTGGACAGGATCCTCACCCCTCCACTTT.

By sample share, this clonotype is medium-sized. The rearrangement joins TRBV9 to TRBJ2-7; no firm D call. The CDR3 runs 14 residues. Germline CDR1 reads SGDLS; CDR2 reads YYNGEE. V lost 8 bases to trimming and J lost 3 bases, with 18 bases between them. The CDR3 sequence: CASSTSLGNYEQYF. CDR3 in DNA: TGTGCCAGTTCTACGAGCCTAGGAAACTACGAGCAGTACTTC.

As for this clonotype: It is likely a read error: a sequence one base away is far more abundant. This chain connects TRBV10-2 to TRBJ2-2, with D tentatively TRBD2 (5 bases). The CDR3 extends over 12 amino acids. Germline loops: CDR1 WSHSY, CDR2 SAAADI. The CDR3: CASTPSVGEMFF. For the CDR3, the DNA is TGTGCCAGTACCCCGAGTGTCGGGGAGATGTTTTTT.

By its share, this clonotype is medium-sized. The CDR3, as DNA: TGTGCCAGCAGCACCCTAGCGGGAGGGCCTATTGAGCAGTACTTC. Its protein is CASSTLAGGPIEQYF. The J gene is TRBJ2-7, the V gene TRBV7-9; 12 bases line up with TRBD2. The CDR3 spans 15 residues. Trimming took 5 bases from V and 7 from J; bases not matched to a gene: 9. Germline V gene sequence: CDR1 SEHNR, CDR2 FQNEAQ (reference sequence).

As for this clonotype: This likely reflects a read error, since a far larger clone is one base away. The CDR3 DNA is TGTGCCAGCGGCCTGACATTCAATGAGCAGTTCTTC. It is translated as CASGLTFNEQFF. The chain has TRBV7-9 and TRBJ2-1; D is unresolved. V was trimmed by 8 bases and J by 6 bases, leaving 11 bases between them. This CDR3 is 12 amino acids long. The germline CDR1 and CDR2 sequences are SEHNR and FQNEAQ (reference sequence).

In DNA form, the CDR3 reads TGTGCCAGCAGTCCCGGGGGTAGCGACACAGATACGCAGTATTTT. Translation gives CASSPGGSDTDTQYF. The chain uses TRBV12-3 or TRBV12-4 and TRBJ2-3, with D perhaps matching TRBD2 (6 bases). V lost 5 bases to trimming and J lost 2 bases, with 14 bases between them. CDR3 length: 15 residues.

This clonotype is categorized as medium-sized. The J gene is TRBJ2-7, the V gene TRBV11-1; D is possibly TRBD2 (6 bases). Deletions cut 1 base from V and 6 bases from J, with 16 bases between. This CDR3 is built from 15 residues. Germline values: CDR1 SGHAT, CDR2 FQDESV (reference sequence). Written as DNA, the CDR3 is TGTGCCAGCAGCTTAGGGACTATCAGGCAAAGCGAGCAGTACTTC. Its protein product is CASSLGTIRQSEQYF. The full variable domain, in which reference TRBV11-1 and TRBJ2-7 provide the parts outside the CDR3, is EAEVAQSPRYKITEKSQAVAFWCDPISGHATLYWYRQILGQGPELLVQFQDESVVDDSQLPKDRFSAERLKGVDSTLKIQPAELGDSAMYLCASSLGTIRQSEQYFGPGTRLTVT.